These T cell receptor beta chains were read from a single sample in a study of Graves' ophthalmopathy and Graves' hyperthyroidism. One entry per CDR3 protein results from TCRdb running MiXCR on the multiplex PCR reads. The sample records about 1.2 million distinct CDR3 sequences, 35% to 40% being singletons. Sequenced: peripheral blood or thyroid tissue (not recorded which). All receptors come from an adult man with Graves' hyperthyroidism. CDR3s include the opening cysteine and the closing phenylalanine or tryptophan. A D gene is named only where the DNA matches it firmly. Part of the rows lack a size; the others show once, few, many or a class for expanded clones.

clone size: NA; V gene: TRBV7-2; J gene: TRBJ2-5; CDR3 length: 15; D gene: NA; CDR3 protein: CASSFMTGYQETQYF; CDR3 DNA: TGTGCCAGCAGCTTCATGACAGGCTACCAAGAGACCCAGTACTTC
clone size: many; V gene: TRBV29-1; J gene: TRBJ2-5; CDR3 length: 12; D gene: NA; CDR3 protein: CSVKGQKETQYF; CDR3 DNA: TGCAGCGTTAAAGGCCAGAAGGAGACCCAGTACTTC
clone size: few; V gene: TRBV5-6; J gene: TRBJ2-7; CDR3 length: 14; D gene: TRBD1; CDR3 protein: CASHGQGESYEQYF; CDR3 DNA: TGTGCCAGTCACGGACAGGGGGAATCCTACGAGCAGTACTTC
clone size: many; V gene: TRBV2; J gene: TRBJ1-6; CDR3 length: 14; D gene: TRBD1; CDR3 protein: CASSAGGGNSPLHF; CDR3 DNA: TGTGCCAGCAGTGCAGGGGGCGGTAATTCACCCCTCCACTTT
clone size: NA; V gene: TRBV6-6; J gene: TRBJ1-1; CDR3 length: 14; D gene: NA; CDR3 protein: CASSFTGMGTEAFF; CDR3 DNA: TGTGCCAGCAGTTTCACAGGGATGGGCACTGAAGCTTTCTTT
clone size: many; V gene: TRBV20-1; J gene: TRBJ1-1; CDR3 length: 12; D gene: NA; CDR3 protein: CSVSLRHPNAFF; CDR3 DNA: TGCAGTGTCTCCCTCCGGCACCCTAACGCTTTCTTT
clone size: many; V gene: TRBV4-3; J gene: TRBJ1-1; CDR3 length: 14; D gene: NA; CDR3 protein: CASSQVRGSTEAFF; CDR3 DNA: TGCGCCAGCAGCCAAGTCCGCGGTAGCACTGAAGCTTTCTTT
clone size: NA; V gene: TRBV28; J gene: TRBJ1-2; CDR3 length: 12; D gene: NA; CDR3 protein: CASGPTNYGYTF; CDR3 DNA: TGTGCCAGCGGCCCGACAAACTATGGCTACACCTTC
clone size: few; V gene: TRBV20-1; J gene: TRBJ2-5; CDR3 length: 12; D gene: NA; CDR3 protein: CSVGGTRGTQYF; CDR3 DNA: TGCAGTGTAGGAGGGACGCGCGGGACCCAGTACTTC
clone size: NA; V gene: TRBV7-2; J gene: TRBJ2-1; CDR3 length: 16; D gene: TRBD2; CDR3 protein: CASSPRGGRTYNEQFF; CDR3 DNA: TGTGCCAGCAGCCCGAGGGGCGGGAGGACCTACAATGAGCAGTTCTTC
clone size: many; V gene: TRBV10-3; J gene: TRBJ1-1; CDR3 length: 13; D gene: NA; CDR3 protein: CATNSVMNTEAFF; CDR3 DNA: TGTGCCACCAATAGTGTGATGAACACTGAAGCTTTCTTT
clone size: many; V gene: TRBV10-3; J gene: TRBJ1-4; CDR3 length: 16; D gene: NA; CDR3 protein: CAISDQGGQTNEKLFF; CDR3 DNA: TGTGCCATCAGTGACCAGGGAGGGCAAACTAATGAAAAACTGTTTTTT
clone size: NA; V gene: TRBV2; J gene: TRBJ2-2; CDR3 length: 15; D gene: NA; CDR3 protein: CASSVAGGILRELFF; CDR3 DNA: TGTGCCAGCAGTGTGGCAGGGGGGATTCTACGGGAGCTGTTTTTT
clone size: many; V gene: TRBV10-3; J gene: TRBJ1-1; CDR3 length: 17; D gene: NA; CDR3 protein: CAISESPRGRVDTEAFF; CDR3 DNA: TGTGCCATCAGTGAGAGCCCCCGGGGGCGTGTAGACACTGAAGCTTTCTTT
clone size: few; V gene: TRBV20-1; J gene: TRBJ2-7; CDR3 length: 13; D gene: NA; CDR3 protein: CSAKLGTPYEQYF; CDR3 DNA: TGCAGTGCTAAACTCGGGACCCCCTACGAGCAGTACTTC
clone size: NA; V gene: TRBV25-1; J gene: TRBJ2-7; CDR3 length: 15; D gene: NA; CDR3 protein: CASSPRGSDSYEQYF; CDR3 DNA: TGTGCCAGCAGTCCCCGAGGTTCGGATTCCTACGAGCAGTACTTC
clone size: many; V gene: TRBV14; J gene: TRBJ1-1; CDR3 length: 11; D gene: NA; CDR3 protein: CASSPHNTLFF; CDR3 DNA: TGTGCCAGCAGCCCACATAATACCCTTTTCTTT
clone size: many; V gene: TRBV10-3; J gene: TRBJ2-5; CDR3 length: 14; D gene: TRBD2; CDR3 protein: CAISPSSGQETQYF; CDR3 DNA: TGTGCCATCAGCCCCTCTAGCGGCCAAGAGACCCAGTACTTC
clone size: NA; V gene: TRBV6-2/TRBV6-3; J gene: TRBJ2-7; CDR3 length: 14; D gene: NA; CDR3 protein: CASTQGGLRYEQYF; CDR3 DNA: TGTGCCAGCACCCAAGGTGGACTACGCTACGAGCAGTACTTC
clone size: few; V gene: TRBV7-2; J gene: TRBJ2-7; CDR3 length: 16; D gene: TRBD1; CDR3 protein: CAGSTSPQGATYEQYF; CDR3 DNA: TGTGCCGGCAGCACGAGTCCACAGGGGGCGACCTACGAGCAGTACTTC
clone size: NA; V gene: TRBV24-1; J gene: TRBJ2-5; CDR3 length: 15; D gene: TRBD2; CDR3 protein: CATSDSGGGEEPQYF; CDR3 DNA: TGTGCCACCAGTGATTCGGGAGGGGGAGAGGAGCCCCAGTACTTC
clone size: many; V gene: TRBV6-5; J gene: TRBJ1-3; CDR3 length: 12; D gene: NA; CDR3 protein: CASTRSGNTIYF; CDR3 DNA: TGTGCCAGCACCCGCTCTGGAAACACCATATATTTT
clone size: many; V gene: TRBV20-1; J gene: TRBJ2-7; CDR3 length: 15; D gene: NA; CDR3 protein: CSARIGAAASYEQYF; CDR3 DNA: TGCAGTGCTAGAATTGGGGCAGCCGCATCCTACGAGCAGTACTTC
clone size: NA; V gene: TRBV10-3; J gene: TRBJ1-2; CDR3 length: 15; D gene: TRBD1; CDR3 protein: CATRDDRAFIFGYTF; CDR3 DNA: TGTGCCACCCGGGATGACAGGGCATTCATCTTCGGCTACACCTTC
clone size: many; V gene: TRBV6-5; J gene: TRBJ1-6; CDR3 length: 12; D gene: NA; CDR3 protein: CASSYHRSPLHF; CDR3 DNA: TGTGCCAGCAGTTACCACAGATCACCCCTCCACTTT
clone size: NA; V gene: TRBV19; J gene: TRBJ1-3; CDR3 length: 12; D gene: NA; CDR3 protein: CASSPDGNTIYF; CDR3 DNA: TGTGCCAGTAGTCCGGACGGAAACACCATATATTTT
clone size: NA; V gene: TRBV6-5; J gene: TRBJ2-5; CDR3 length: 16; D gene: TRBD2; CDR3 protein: CASHSPGTSVKETQYF; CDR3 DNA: TGTGCCAGCCACTCGCCAGGAACTAGCGTAAAAGAGACCCAGTACTTC
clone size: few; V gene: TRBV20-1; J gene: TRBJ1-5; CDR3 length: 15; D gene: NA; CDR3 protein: CSARDETGRGQPQHF; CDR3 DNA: TGCAGTGCTAGAGATGAGACAGGACGCGGTCAGCCCCAGCATTTT
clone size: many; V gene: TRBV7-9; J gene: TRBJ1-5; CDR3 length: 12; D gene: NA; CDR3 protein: CASTQGYQPQHF; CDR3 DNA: TGTGCCAGCACCCAGGGGTATCAGCCCCAGCATTTT
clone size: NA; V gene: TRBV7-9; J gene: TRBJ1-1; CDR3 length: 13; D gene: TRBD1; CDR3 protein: CASTGQLRTEAFF; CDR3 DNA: TGTGCCAGCACGGGACAGTTACGCACTGAAGCTTTCTTT
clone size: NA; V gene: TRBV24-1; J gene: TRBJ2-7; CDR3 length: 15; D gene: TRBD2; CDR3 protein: CATSDQRTSGSEQYF; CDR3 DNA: TGTGCCACCAGTGACCAGCGGACTAGCGGGAGCGAGCAGTACTTC
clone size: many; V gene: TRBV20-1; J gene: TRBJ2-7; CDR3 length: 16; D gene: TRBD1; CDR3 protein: CSARLTGQVFSYEQYF; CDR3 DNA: TGCAGTGCTAGACTTACGGGACAGGTGTTCTCCTACGAGCAGTACTTC
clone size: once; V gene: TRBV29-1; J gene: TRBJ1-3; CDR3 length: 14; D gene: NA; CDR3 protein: CSLAAGTFGNTIYF; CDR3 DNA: TGCAGCTTAGCGGCAGGGACTTTTGGAAACACCATATATTTT
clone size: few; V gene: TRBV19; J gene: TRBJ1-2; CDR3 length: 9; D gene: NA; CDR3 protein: CARNYGYTF; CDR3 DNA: TGTGCCAGAAACTATGGCTACACCTTC
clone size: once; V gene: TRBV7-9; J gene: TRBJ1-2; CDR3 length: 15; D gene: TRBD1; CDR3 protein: CASSSPGTDNYGYTF; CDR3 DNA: TGTGCCAGCAGCTCCCCCGGGACAGACAACTATGGCTACACCTTC
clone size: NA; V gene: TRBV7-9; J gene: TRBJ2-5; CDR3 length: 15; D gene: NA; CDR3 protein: CASSYSAGTQETQYF; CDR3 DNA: TGTGCCAGCAGCTATTCGGCGGGGACTCAAGAGACCCAGTACTTC
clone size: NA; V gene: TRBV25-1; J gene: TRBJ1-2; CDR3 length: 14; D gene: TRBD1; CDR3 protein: CASIAGGEWYGYTF; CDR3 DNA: TGTGCCAGCATCGCAGGGGGCGAGTGGTATGGCTACACCTTC
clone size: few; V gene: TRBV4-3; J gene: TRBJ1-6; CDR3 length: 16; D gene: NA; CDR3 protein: CASSPRTHSYNSPLHF; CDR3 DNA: TGCGCCAGCAGCCCTCGGACTCACTCCTATAATTCACCCCTCCACTTT
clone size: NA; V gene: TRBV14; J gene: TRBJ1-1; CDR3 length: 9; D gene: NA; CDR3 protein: CASSWAAFF; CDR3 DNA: TGTGCCAGCAGCTGGGCGGCTTTCTTT
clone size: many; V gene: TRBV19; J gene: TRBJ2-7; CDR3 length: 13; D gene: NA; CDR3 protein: CASRRTPEYEQYF; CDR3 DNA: TGTGCCAGTAGGAGAACACCGGAATACGAGCAGTACTTC
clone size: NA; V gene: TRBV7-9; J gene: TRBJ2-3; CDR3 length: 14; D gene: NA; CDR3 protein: CASSLGLRQDTQYF; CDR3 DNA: TGTGCCAGCAGCCTGGGTCTCCGTCAGGATACGCAGTATTTT
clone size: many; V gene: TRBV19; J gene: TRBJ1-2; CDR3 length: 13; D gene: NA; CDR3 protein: CASRDMISAGYTF; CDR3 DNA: TGTGCCAGCAGGGACATGATTAGTGCGGGCTACACCTTC
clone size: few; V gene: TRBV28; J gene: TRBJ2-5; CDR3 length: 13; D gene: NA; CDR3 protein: CASSLPTQETQYF; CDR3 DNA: TGTGCCAGCAGTTTACCCACCCAAGAGACCCAGTACTTC
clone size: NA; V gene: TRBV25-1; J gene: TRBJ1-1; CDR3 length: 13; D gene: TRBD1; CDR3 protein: CASETGDYTEAFF; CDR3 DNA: TGTGCCAGCGAGACAGGGGATTACACTGAAGCTTTCTTT
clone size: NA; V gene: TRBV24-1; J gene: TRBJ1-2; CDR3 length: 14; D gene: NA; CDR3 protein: CATSVAGGLSGYTF; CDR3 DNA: TGTGCCACCAGTGTCGCAGGAGGCCTGAGTGGCTACACCTTC
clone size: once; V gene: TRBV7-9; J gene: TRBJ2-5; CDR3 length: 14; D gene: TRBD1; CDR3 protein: CASGSGTGLETQYF; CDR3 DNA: TGTGCCAGCGGCTCCGGGACAGGGTTAGAGACCCAGTACTTC
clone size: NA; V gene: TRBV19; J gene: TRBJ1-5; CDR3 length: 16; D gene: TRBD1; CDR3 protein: CASSIPGGGLVQPQHF; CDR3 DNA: TGTGCCAGTAGTATTCCAGGGGGAGGTTTAGTTCAGCCCCAGCATTTT
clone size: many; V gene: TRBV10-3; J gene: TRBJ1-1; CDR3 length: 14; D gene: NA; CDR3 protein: CAISVETPNTEAFF; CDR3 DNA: TGTGCCATCAGCGTTGAGACACCGAACACTGAAGCTTTCTTT
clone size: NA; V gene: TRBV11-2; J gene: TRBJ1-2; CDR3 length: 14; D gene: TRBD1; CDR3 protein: CASRLTGAYYGYTF; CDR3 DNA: TGTGCCAGCAGACTGACAGGGGCCTACTATGGCTACACCTTC
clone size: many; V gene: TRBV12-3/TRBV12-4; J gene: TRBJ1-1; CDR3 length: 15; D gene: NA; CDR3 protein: CASRSGSQGYTEAFF; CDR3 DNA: TGTGCCAGCAGATCTGGATCACAGGGTTACACTGAAGCTTTCTTT
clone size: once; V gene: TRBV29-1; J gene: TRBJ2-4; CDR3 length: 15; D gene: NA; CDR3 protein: CSVDGGELAKNIQYF; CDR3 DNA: TGCAGCGTCGATGGCGGAGAACTAGCCAAAAACATTCAGTACTTC
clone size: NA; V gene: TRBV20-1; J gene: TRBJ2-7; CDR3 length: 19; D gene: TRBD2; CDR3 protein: CSAGDSPITLAENSYEQYF; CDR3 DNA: TGCAGTGCTGGAGATTCGCCGATTACTCTAGCGGAGAACTCCTACGAGCAGTACTTC
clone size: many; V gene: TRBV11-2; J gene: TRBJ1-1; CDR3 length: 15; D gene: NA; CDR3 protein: CASSLDQGKGLKAFF; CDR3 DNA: TGTGCCAGCAGCTTAGATCAGGGGAAGGGCCTGAAAGCTTTCTTT
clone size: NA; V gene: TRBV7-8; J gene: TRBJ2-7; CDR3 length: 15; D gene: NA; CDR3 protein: CASSRRGVSLYEQYF; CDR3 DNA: TGTGCCAGCAGCCGGAGAGGAGTTTCTCTCTACGAGCAGTACTTC
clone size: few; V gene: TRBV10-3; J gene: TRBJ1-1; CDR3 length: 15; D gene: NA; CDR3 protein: CASRGSRAQVTEAFF; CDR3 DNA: TGTGCCAGCCGGGGGTCCCGTGCACAGGTCACTGAAGCTTTCTTT
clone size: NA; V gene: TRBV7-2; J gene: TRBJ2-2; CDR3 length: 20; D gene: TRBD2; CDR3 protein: CASSLDRALAGGRHTGELFF; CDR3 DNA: TGTGCCAGCAGCTTAGATCGTGCGCTAGCGGGGGGGCGCCACACCGGGGAGCTGTTTTTT
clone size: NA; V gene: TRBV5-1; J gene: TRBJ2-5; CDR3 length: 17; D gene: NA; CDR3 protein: CASSLAPQRLYQETQYF; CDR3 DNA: TGCGCCAGCAGCTTGGCCCCGCAGAGACTGTACCAAGAGACCCAGTACTTC